This entry lists 9 T cell receptor beta chains sequenced from one sample in a study of blood T cell repertoires in COVID-19. The repertoire was sequenced with immunoSEQ multiplex PCR; TCRdb's copy has only in-frame clones and lacks some. The table includes some 120,000 clones, roughly 76% detected once. Sequencing used peripheral blood. The receptor set was obtained from a human donor in a cohort sampled during active COVID-19.

Here the CDR3 reads CASSFQGSYGYTF. The CDR3 region has the DNA TGTGCCAGCAGCTTCCAGGGGTCCTATGGCTACACCTTC. The gene calls are TRBV11-2 and TRBJ1-2; D is perhaps TRBD1 (6 bases). Germline CDR1 SGHAT, CDR2 FQNNGV. V shed 3 bases and J shed 4 bases, with 9 bases lying between them. There are 13 residues in the CDR3.

This clone was seen only once. The chain employs TRBV19 and TRBJ1-5; TRBD1 agrees at 11 bases. This CDR3 region has 16 residues. In germline, CDR1 is LNHDA, CDR2 SQIVND (reference sequence). The J segment lost 3 bases and the V segment lost 5 bases, leaving 6 bases of the junction unmatched. The DNA for the CDR3 is TGTGCCAGTAGTCCGTGGACAGGGGGCCTCAATCAGCCCCAGCATTTT. This sequence encodes CASSPWTGGLNQPQHF.

The gene calls are TRBV28 and TRBJ1-5; D unclear. V lost 1 base and J lost 3, with 13 bases in between. Germline assignment: CDR1 MDHEN and CDR2 SYDVKM. This CDR3 region has 16 residues. The CDR3 coding sequence is TGTGCCAGCAGTTTATCGGGATCCCTTTTCAATCAGCCCCAGCATTTT. Residues: CASSLSGSLFNQPQHF.

This rearrangement joins TRBV11-2 to TRBJ2-7; perhaps TRBD1 as D (6 bases). This CDR3 region has 15 residues. Per the germline V gene, CDR1 is SGHAT and CDR2 is FQNNGV. V dropped 5 bases and J dropped 2 bases, with 16 bases sitting between them. Here the CDR3 reads CASSRAQGYPYEQYF. The DNA for the CDR3 is TGTGCCAGCAGCAGGGCACAGGGTTATCCCTACGAGCAGTACTTC.

This sequence joins TRBV9 and TRBJ1-6; 7 nucleotides match TRBD1. Germline V gene lookup returns CDR1 SGDLS and CDR2 YYNGEE. V gave up 3 bases and J gave up 6 bases; unmatched junction bases: 6. The CDR3 extends over 15 amino acids. CDR3 nucleotide sequence: TGTGCCAGCAGCGCTGACAGGGCGGGTAATTCACCCCTCCACTTT. Its protein is CASSADRAGNSPLHF.

The chain is built from TRBV7-6 and TRBJ1-6, with D hard to call. Trimming took off 1 base at V and 7 bases at J, with 14 bases between the two ends. The CDR3 runs to 16 residues. CDR1 SGHVS and CDR2 FNYEAQ come from the germline V gene. The CDR3 nucleotides are TGTGCCAGCAGCTTAGGTTCGGACTTTTTCAATTCACCCCTCCACTTT. Translated, it gives CASSLGSDFFNSPLHF.

The chain recombines TRBV19 with TRBJ2-5; tentative D call: TRBD2 (5 bases). CDR1 and CDR2 (germline): LNHDA, SQIVND (reference sequence). This CDR3 region has 14 residues. V was shortened by 2 bases and J by 3 bases, with 10 bases between the two germline ends. The CDR3 loop reads CASSIYEGEETQYF. CDR3 nucleotide sequence: TGTGCCAGTAGTATATATGAGGGAGAAGAGACCCAGTACTTC. Full variable domain (outside the CDR3, taken from reference TRBV19 and TRBJ2-5): DGGITQSPKYLFRKEGQNVTLSCEQNLNHDAMYWYRQDPGQGLRLIYYSQIVNDFQKGDIAEGYSVSREKKESFPLTVTSAQKNPTAFYLCASSIYEGEETQYFGPGTRLLVL.

This chain connects TRBV6-2 or TRBV6-3 to TRBJ2-7, with D maybe TRBD2 (6 bases). CDR3 size: 15 residues. Looked up from germline, CDR1 is MNHEY and CDR2 is SVGEGT. The V end lost 0 bases, the J end lost 2 bases, and 11 bases lay between the germline ends. For the CDR3, the DNA is TGTGCCAGCAGTTACTCGGCAGGGAGGACCTACGAGCAGTACTTC. Translating gives CASSYSAGRTYEQYF.

The chain combines TRBV5-8 with TRBJ1-5; D is perhaps TRBD1 (5 bases). V was clipped by 4 bases and J by 2 bases, with 19 bases between them. The germline gives CDR1 SGHTS, CDR2 YDEGEE. CDR3 length: 17 residues. CDR3 in DNA: TGTGCCAGCAGCGAAGGCAGGACCGGCAGGGGCAATCAGCCCCAGCATTTT. Translated: CASSEGRTGRGNQPQHF.